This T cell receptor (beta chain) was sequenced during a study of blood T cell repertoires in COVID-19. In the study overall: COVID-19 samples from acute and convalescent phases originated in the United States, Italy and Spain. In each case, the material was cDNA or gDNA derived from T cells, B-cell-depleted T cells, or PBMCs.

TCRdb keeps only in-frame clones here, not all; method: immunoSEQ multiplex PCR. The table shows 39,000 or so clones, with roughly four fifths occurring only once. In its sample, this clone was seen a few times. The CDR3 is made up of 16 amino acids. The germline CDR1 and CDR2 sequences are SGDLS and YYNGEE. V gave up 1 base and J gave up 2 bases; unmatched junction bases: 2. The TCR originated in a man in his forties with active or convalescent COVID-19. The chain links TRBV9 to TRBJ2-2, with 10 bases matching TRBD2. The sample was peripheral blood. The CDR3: CASSVLAGGNTGELFF. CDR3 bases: TGTGCCAGCAGCGTATTAGCGGGAGGAAACACCGGGGAGCTGTTTTTT. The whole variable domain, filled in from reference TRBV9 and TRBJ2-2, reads DSGVTQTPKHLITATGQRVTLRCSPRSGDLSVYWYQQSLDQGLQFLIQYYNGEERAKGNILERFSAQQFPDLHSELNLSSLELGDSALYFCASSVLAGGNTGELFFGEGSRLTVL.